A single sample is the source of the 6 T cell receptor beta chains below, sequenced in a study of blood T cell repertoires in COVID-19. Repertoires were generated with immunoSEQ multiplex PCR, while TCRdb's copy carries only in-frame clones and drops some. This table holds roughly 210,000 clones, around 87% found once. Sequenced sample: PBMCs or T cells enriched from blood (not recorded which). All receptors derive from a man aged 25-40 years in a cohort exposed to, infected with or recovered from COVID-19 (not recorded which).

The chain employs TRBV5-4 and TRBJ2-7; 10 bases are shared with TRBD2. V shed 4 bases, J shed 2 bases, and the junction held 12 bases outside the gene matches. Germline V CDR1 and CDR2: SGHNT, YYREEE (reference sequence). This CDR3 spans 17 amino acids. This CDR3 reads CASSGGTGTSATYEQYF. In nucleotides, the CDR3 is TGTGCCAGCAGCGGGGGGACCGGGACTAGCGCTACCTACGAGCAGTACTTC.

This clone was seen a few times. The rearrangement uses TRBV25-1 and TRBJ1-5; a possible D gene is TRBD1 (6 bases). The CDR3 runs 15 residues. Per the germline V gene, CDR1 is MGHDK and CDR2 is SYGVNS. The V end was cut by 4 bases, the J end by 2 bases, with 12 bases between. The CDR3 DNA is TGTGCCAGCAGTGTCAGGGGCGTTCGCAATCAGCCCCAGCATTTT. Its translation is CASSVRGVRNQPQHF.

The rearrangement uses TRBV11-2 and TRBJ1-1; tentatively, D is TRBD1 (6 bases). V lost 6 bases and J lost 9, with 17 bases in between. This CDR3 has 13 amino acids. Germline-derived CDR1 and CDR2 are SGHAT and FQNNGV. As DNA, the CDR3 is TGTGCCAGCAGAAACACGCCCCAGGGGCAAGCTTTCTTT. Its translation is CASRNTPQGQAFF.

This clone occurred a few times. This chain links TRBV6-5 with TRBJ2-1; TRBD2 agrees at 10 bases. In germline, CDR1 is MNHEY, CDR2 SVGAGI. V lost 2 bases to trimming and J lost 6 bases; unmatched junction nucleotides: 1. CDR3 length: 14 residues. The CDR3 DNA follows: TGTGCCAGCAGTTACGCTAGCGGGAGCAATGAGCAGTTCTTC. Its protein product is CASSYASGSNEQFF.

The chain couples TRBV3-1 (or the pseudogene TRBV3-2) to TRBJ1-2, with a tentative D call TRBD1 (5 bases). This CDR3 has 14 amino acids. CDR1 and CDR2 (germline): LGHDT, YNNKEL (reference sequence). V was shortened by 1 base and J by 2 bases, with 8 bases between the two germline ends. CDR3 residues: CASSQVGGNYGYTF. As DNA, the CDR3 is TGTGCCAGCAGCCAAGTGGGGGGGAACTATGGCTACACCTTC.

This chain connects TRBV6-2 or TRBV6-3 to TRBJ1-5; D is undetermined. Looked up from germline, CDR1 is MNHEY and CDR2 is SVGEGT. The CDR3 runs 13 residues. The ends were cut back, 4 bases at V and 3 bases at J, with 7 bases in the middle. DNA of the CDR3: TGTGCCAGCAGTTTCGACAACAATCAGCCCCAGCATTTT. Translation gives CASSFDNNQPQHF.